These 3 T cell receptor beta chains came from one sample sequenced in a study of T cells after yellow fever vaccination. TCRdb analysed the 5' RACE reads with MiXCR anew, one entry per CDR3 protein. The table shows approximately 510,000 distinct CDR3 sequences, with 20% to 25% occurring only once. Here the sequenced sample was PBMCs, taken approximately 22 days after the first yellow fever vaccination. The receptors come from a man between 18 and 29 years old who received the YFV17D yellow fever vaccine.

This clonotype was detected a few times. The chain employs TRBV7-9 and TRBJ1-3; the D is unclear. Trimming stripped 2 bases from V and 0 bases from J, with 11 bases between. CDR3 length: 16 amino acids. CDR1 and CDR2 (germline): SEHNR, FQNEAQ (reference sequence). The CDR3 DNA follows: TGTGCCAGCAGCTTATTGGGCAGGAACTCTGGAAACACCATATATTTT. Translating gives CASSLLGRNSGNTIYF.

This clonotype was detected ten times or more. The chain couples TRBV5-1 to TRBJ2-2, with D possibly matching TRBD1 (5 bases). Germline V gene lookup returns CDR1 SGHRS and CDR2 YFSETQ. This CDR3 is 13 amino acids long. Trimming pared 5 bases from V and 4 bases from J, leaving 9 bases between. CDR3 coding DNA: TGCGCCAGCAGTTCGCAGGGCACCGGGGAGCTGTTTTTT. It encodes CASSSQGTGELFF. Variable domain in full (rest from reference TRBV5-1 and TRBJ2-2): KAGVTQTPRYLIKTRGQQVTLSCSPISGHRSVSWYQQTPGQGLQFLFEYFSETQRNKGNFPGRFSGRQFSNSRSEMNVSTLELGDSALYLCASSSQGTGELFFGEGSRLTVL.

The rearrangement links TRBV7-2 to TRBJ2-7; 10 nucleotides align to TRBD1. The CDR3 has 13 amino acids. Germline CDR1 is SGHTA and CDR2 is FQGNSA. V was clipped by 3 bases and J by 9 bases; unmatched bases: 5. The DNA of the CDR3 is TGTGCCAGCAGCTTGGGACAGGGGAATAGGCAGTACTTC. Translation gives CASSLGQGNRQYF.